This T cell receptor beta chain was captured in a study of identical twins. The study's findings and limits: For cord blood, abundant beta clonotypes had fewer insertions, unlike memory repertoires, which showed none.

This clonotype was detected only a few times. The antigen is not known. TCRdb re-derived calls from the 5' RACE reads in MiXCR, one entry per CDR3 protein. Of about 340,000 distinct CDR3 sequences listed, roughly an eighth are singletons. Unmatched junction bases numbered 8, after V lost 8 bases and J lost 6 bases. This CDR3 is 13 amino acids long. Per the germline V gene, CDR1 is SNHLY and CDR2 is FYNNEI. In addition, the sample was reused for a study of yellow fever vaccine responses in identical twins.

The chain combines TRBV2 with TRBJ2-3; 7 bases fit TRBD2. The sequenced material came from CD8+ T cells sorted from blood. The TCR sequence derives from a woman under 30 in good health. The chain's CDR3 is CASPGRSTDTQYF. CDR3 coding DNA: TGTGCCAGCCCCGGGAGGTCCACGGATACGCAGTATTTT.